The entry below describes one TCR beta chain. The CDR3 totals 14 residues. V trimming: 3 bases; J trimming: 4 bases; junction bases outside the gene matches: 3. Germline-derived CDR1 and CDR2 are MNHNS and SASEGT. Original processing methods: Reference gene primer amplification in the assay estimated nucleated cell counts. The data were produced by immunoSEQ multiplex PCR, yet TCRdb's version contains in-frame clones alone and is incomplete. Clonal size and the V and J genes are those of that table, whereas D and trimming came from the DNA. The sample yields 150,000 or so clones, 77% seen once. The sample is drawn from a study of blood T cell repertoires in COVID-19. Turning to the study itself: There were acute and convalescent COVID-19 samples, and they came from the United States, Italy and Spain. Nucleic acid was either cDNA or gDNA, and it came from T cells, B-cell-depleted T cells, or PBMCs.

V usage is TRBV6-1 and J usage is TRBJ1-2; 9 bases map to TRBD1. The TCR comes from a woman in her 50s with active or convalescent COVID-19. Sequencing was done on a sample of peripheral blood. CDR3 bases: TGTGCCAGCAGTGAGACAGGGGGGCCCTATGGCTACACCTTC. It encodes CASSETGGPYGYTF.